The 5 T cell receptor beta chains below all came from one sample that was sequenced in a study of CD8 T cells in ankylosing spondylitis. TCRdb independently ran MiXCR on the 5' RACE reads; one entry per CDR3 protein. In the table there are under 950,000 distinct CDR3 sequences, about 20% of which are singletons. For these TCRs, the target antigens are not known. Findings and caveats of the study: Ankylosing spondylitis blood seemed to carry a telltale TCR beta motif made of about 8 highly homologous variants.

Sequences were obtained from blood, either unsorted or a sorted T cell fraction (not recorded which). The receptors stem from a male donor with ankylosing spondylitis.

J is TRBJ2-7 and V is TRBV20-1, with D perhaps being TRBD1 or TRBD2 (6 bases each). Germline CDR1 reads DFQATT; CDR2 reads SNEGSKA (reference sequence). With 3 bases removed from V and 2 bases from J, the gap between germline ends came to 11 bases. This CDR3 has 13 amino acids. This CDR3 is CSASGGQPYEQYF. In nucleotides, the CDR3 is TGCAGTGCTAGCGGGGGCCAGCCCTACGAGCAGTACTTC.

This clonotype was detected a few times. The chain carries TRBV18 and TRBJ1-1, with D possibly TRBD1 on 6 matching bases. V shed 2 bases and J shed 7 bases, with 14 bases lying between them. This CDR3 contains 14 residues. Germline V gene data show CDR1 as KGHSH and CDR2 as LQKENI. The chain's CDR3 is CASSPTGGQGEAFF. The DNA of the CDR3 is TGTGCCAGCTCACCAACGGGGGGCCAAGGTGAAGCTTTCTTT.

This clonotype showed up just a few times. This CDR3 reads CASSYDRSTDTQYF. CDR3 nucleotide sequence: TGTGCCAGCAGCTACGACAGGAGCACAGATACGCAGTATTTT. The chain has TRBV11-2 and TRBJ2-3; the D gene is possibly TRBD1 (6 bases). Between the trimmed V and J ends, which lost 4 bases and 0 bases, there was a span of 8 bases. CDR3 length equals 14 residues. The V gene's germline CDR1 is SGHAT and CDR2 FQNNGV.

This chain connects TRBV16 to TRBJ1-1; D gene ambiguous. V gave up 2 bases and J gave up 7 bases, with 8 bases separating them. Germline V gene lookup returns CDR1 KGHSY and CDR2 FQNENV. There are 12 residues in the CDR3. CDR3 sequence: CASSQRSSEAFF. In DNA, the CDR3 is TGTGCCAGCAGCCAACGTTCGAGTGAAGCTTTCTTT.

The CDR3 here is CASSQEYGEGTDTQYF. Here the CDR3 DNA reads TGTGCCAGCAGCCAAGAGTACGGGGAAGGGACAGATACGCAGTATTTT. The V call is TRBV4-2, the J call TRBJ2-3; tentatively, D is TRBD2 (5 bases). The CDR3 has 16 residues. Germline CDR1 and CDR2: LGHNA and YNFKEQ. Trimming pared 0 bases from V and 3 bases from J, leaving 13 bases between.